The clone carrying this T cell receptor (beta chain) was counted once. Losses at the gene ends were 0 bases for V and 10 bases for J; bases not matched to a gene: 5. The CDR3 is 13 residues long. The source of the sample is a study of blood T cell repertoires in COVID-19. The data were produced by immunoSEQ multiplex PCR, yet TCRdb's version contains in-frame clones alone and is incomplete. Of around 260,000 clones in the sample, about nine tenths were seen once. This TCR came from a woman aged 40 to 50 who had recovered from COVID-19. The chain uses TRBV12-3 or TRBV12-4 and TRBJ1-1, with 7 nucleotides matching TRBD1. The sample taken for sequencing was peripheral blood. This CDR3 reads CASSLAKGARAFF. The CDR3 nucleotides are TGTGCCAGCAGTTTAGCGAAGGGGGCGCGAGCTTTCTTT.